The 31 T cell receptor beta chains below all came from one sample that was sequenced in a study of spatial heterogeneity in lung cancer. Time point defined: sample taken at primary tumor resection. Using its own MiXCR run on the 5' RACE reads, TCRdb lists one record per CDR3 protein. The data hold some 38,000 distinct CDR3 sequences, with approximately 3.1% observed a single time. This sample comprised normal lung tissue next to the tumor, obtained at surgery. The receptors shown here come from a male donor with early-stage non-small cell lung cancer.

This clonotype was seen at least ten times. The chain carries TRBV6-1 and TRBJ2-2; 7 bases match TRBD2. V shed 7 bases, J shed 6 bases, and the junction held 2 bases outside the gene matches. The CDR3 runs 12 residues. Germline CDR1 reads MNHNS; CDR2 reads SASEGT. DNA for the CDR3: TGTGCCAGCACTCGGGGGGCCGGGGAGCTGTTTTTT. Protein: CASTRGAGELFF.

This clonotype was observed at least ten times. The chain is built from TRBV5-1 and TRBJ2-2; D is ambiguous. This CDR3 contains 16 residues. V was shortened by 4 bases and J by 0 bases, with 13 bases between the two germline ends. The germline CDR1 and CDR2 sequences are SGHRS and YFSETQ. The DNA for the CDR3 is TGCGCCAGCAGCCGCATGCCCGTCTCGAACACCGGGGAGCTGTTTTTT. Protein sequence: CASSRMPVSNTGELFF.

This chain links TRBV20-1 with TRBJ1-1, with D possibly being TRBD1 (5 bases). Germline assignment: CDR1 DFQATT and CDR2 SNEGSKA (reference sequence). The length of the CDR3 is 11 residues. This CDR3 reads CRGRLNTEAFF. The CDR3, as DNA: TGCAGGGGACGGCTGAACACTGAAGCTTTCTTT.

This clonotype has just a few counts. CDR3 sequence reads: CASSQGQFSGANVLTF. As DNA, the CDR3 is TGTGCCAGCAGCCAAGGACAGTTCTCTGGGGCCAACGTCCTGACTTTC. V gene TRBV4-2 combines with J gene TRBJ2-6; the D gene is possibly TRBD1 (5 bases). CDR1 and CDR2 from the germline V gene are LGHNA and YNFKEQ. Trimming removed 1 base from V and 0 bases from J, with 7 bases in between. The CDR3 sequence is 16 residues long.

There are many counts of this clonotype. The chain employs TRBV12-3 or TRBV12-4 and TRBJ2-3, with D perhaps matching TRBD1 or TRBD2 (5 bases each). The CDR3 consists of 12 residues. Trimming removed 5 bases at V and 6 bases at J, with 9 bases between. CDR3 residues: CASSRDVDTQYF. The DNA of the CDR3 is TGTGCCAGCAGTCGGGACGTTGATACGCAGTATTTT.

This clonotype was seen at least ten times. This chain uses TRBV6-1 with TRBJ2-1; unclear D gene. The ends were cut back, 6 bases at V and 6 bases at J, with 18 bases in the middle. The CDR3 totals 15 residues. The germline gives CDR1 MNHNS, CDR2 SASEGT. CDR3 sequence reads: CASRTALAATNEQFF. CDR3 sequence (DNA): TGTGCCAGCAGGACGGCTCTCGCCGCCACCAATGAGCAGTTCTTC.

This clonotype was counted ten times or more. The rearrangement links TRBV10-2 to TRBJ2-2; the D is unclear. The CDR3 contains 12 residues. Per germline, CDR1 WSHSY and CDR2 SAAADI. V lost 6 bases, J lost 8 bases, and 10 bases lay in between. CDR3 coding DNA: TGCGCCAGCAGCCCTATGATTGGGGAGCTGTTTTTT. This sequence encodes CASSPMIGELFF.

This clonotype has ten or more counts. J is TRBJ2-5 and V is TRBV28, with D tentatively TRBD1 (5 bases). The CDR3 loop spans 17 amino acids. Trimming removed 2 bases at V and 0 bases at J, with 16 bases between. Germline CDR1 MDHEN, CDR2 SYDVKM. The CDR3 reads CASSLGARRMYQETQYF. CDR3 nucleotide sequence: TGTGCCAGCAGTTTAGGGGCTAGGCGGATGTACCAAGAGACCCAGTACTTC.

This clonotype was seen repeatedly, ten times or more. The CDR3 spells CASSLANRYEQYF. DNA for the CDR3: TGTGCCAGCAGCTTGGCAAACAGGTACGAGCAGTACTTC. The gene calls are TRBV5-6 and TRBJ2-7; the D gene is possibly TRBD1 (5 bases). V was cut by 0 bases and J by 4 bases, with 8 bases left in between. The CDR3 has 13 amino acids. Per the germline V gene, CDR1 is SGHDT and CDR2 is YYEEEE. The whole variable domain, remainder taken from reference TRBV5-6 and TRBJ2-7, is DAGVTQSPTHLIKTRGQQVTLRCSPKSGHDTVSWYQQALGQGPQFIFQYYEEEERQRGNFPDRFSGHQFPNYSSELNVNALLLGDSALYLCASSLANRYEQYFGPGTRLTVT.

Ten or more counts support this clonotype. V usage is TRBV3-1 and J usage is TRBJ1-1; weak D call: TRBD1 (5 bases). The germline V gene encodes CDR1 LGHDT and CDR2 YNNKEL (reference sequence). Trimming left V 1 base short and J 4 bases short, with 10 bases between. The CDR3 extends over 14 amino acids. In DNA, the CDR3 is TGTGCCAGCAGCCAAGGGGGCGCGGTCACTGAAGCTTTCTTT. Protein: CASSQGGAVTEAFF. Combining the CDR3 with reference TRBV3-1 and TRBJ1-1 gives the whole variable domain DTAVSQTPKYLVTQMGNDKSIKCEQNLGHDTMYWYKQDSKKFLKIMFSYNNKELIINETVPNRFSPKSPDKAHLNLHINSLELGDSAVYFCASSQGGAVTEAFFGQGTRLTVV.

This clonotype appeared many times. The V call is TRBV5-6, the J call TRBJ1-2; D not resolved. The CDR3 loop spans 13 amino acids. Germline V gene sequence: CDR1 SGHDT, CDR2 YYEEEE. The V end was cut by 1 base, the J end by 2 bases, with 6 bases between. The CDR3 spells CASSLIGNYGYTF. In nucleotides, the CDR3 is TGTGCCAGCAGCTTGATAGGAAACTATGGCTACACCTTC.

Many counts were recorded for this clonotype. The chain carries TRBV28 and TRBJ1-1; D gene unclear. Trimming shortened V by 3 bases and J by 2 bases, and 10 bases separated the two germline ends. Germline V gene sequence: CDR1 MDHEN, CDR2 SYDVKM. This CDR3 is 14 amino acids long. This CDR3 is CASSFLGRNTEAFF. As DNA, the CDR3 is TGTGCCAGCAGTTTCCTGGGCCGCAACACTGAAGCTTTCTTT.

This clonotype was detected ten times or more. The rearrangement uses TRBV20-1 and TRBJ2-2; 11 nucleotides agree with TRBD2. Losses at the gene ends were 0 bases for V and 5 bases for J; bases not matched to a gene: 8. Germline CDR1 DFQATT, CDR2 SNEGSKA (reference sequence). The CDR3 extends over 17 amino acids. Written as DNA, the CDR3 is TGCAGTGCTAGAGATAGCGGGAGGGCCGCCTTAACCGGGGAGCTGTTTTTT. Translated, it gives CSARDSGRAALTGELFF.

The rearrangement joins TRBV7-2 to TRBJ2-1; D gene uncertain. This CDR3 has 12 amino acids. Germline-derived CDR1 and CDR2 are SGHTA and FQGNSA. V lost 2 bases and J lost 8, with 7 bases in between. Here the CDR3 DNA reads TGTGCCAGCAGCTTATCGTTGGATGAGCAGTTCTTC. Translation gives CASSLSLDEQFF.

This clonotype was seen many times. The V call is TRBV7-2, the J call TRBJ2-1, with D unclear. CDR3 length: 16 residues. Germline V gene lookup returns CDR1 SGHTA and CDR2 FQGNSA. V dropped 5 bases and J dropped 0 bases, with 14 bases sitting between them. CDR3 region: CASSPPTPSSYNEQFF. In DNA form, the CDR3 reads TGTGCCAGCAGCCCCCCGACCCCGAGCTCCTACAATGAGCAGTTCTTC.

This clonotype appeared many times. The V and J genes are TRBV5-1 and TRBJ2-3; 10 nucleotides agree with TRBD2. V was clipped by 4 bases and J by 0 bases; unmatched bases: 8. Germline CDR1 reads SGHRS; CDR2 reads YFSETQ. There are 17 residues in the CDR3. CDR3: CASSALAGEASTDTQYF. The CDR3 DNA is TGCGCCAGCAGCGCTCTAGCGGGAGAAGCTAGCACAGATACGCAGTATTTT.

This clonotype has a count of ten or more. The chain recombines TRBV7-2 with TRBJ2-3; D perhaps matches TRBD1 (6 bases). The CDR3 consists of 13 residues. The V and J ends lost 4 bases and 6 bases respectively, with 11 bases between them. Germline V gene sequence: CDR1 SGHTA, CDR2 FQGNSA. CDR3 region: CASSYRVSDTQYF. In DNA form, the CDR3 reads TGTGCCAGCAGCTACAGGGTTTCGGATACGCAGTATTTT.

This clonotype was seen repeatedly, ten times or more. The chain employs TRBV7-9 and TRBJ2-7; tentative D call: TRBD2 (6 bases). V lost 5 bases to trimming and J lost 9 bases, with 14 bases between them. Germline lookup yields CDR1 SEHNR and CDR2 FQNEAQ (reference sequence). This CDR3 region has 12 residues. The CDR3 here is CASSSPWEVQYF. CDR3 bases: TGTGCCAGCAGCAGCCCCTGGGAGGTGCAGTACTTC. Complete variable domain (other parts from reference TRBV7-9 and TRBJ2-7): DTGVSQNPRHKITKRGQNVTFRCDPISEHNRLYWYRQTLGQGPEFLTYFQNEAQLEKSRLLSDRFSAERPKGSFSTLEIQRTEQGDSAMYLCASSSPWEVQYFGPGTRLTVT.

The table lists this clonotype with many counts. The rearrangement uses TRBV6-2 or TRBV6-3 and TRBJ2-6; D unresolved. Trimming took off 7 bases at V and 4 bases at J, with 5 bases between the two ends. The CDR3 runs to 12 residues. CDR1 and CDR2 (germline): MNHEY, SVGEGT. This chain's CDR3 is CASNHGANVLTF. CDR3 bases: TGTGCCAGCAACCACGGGGCCAACGTCCTGACTTTC.

The table lists this clonotype with many counts. CDR3: CASSQAPGQGIYEQYF. In DNA form, the CDR3 reads TGCGCCAGCAGCCAAGCTCCGGGACAGGGCATCTACGAGCAGTACTTC. The chain recombines TRBV4-3 with TRBJ2-7, with 9 bases lining up with TRBD1. Germline-derived CDR1 and CDR2 are LGHNA and YSLEER. With V trimmed by 1 base and J by 3 bases, 7 bases remained unmatched. The CDR3 is 16 amino acids.

This clonotype showed up many times. The V and J genes are TRBV11-2 and TRBJ1-1; possibly TRBD1 for D (6 bases). CDR3 length: 14 residues. Germline loops: CDR1 SGHAT, CDR2 FQNNGV. V lost 5 bases to trimming and J lost 4 bases, with 14 bases between them. The CDR3 bases are TGTGCCAGCAGCCCTAATACAGGGACCACTGAAGCTTTCTTT. Translation gives CASSPNTGTTEAFF.

Many counts were recorded for this clonotype. The rearrangement links TRBV6-5 to TRBJ1-3; 7 nucleotides align to TRBD1. Germline V lookup: CDR1 MNHEY, CDR2 SVGAGI. V shed 5 bases, J shed 1 base, and the junction held 14 bases outside the gene matches. There are 18 residues in the CDR3. CDR3 residues: CASSLSLPGQSSGNTIYF. The DNA for the CDR3 is TGTGCCAGCAGTCTATCTCTTCCGGGACAGAGTTCTGGAAACACCATATATTTT.

The V gene is TRBV7-8, the J gene TRBJ2-7; D call uncertain. Between the trimmed V and J ends, which lost 2 bases and 4 bases, there was a span of 12 bases. CDR3 length equals 14 residues. Germline V gene lookup returns CDR1 SGHVS and CDR2 FQNEAQ. The CDR3 region is CASSLSLGNYEQYF. The CDR3 nucleotides are TGTGCCAGCAGCTTATCCTTGGGGAATTACGAGCAGTACTTC. The full variable domain, rest sourced from reference TRBV7-8 and TRBJ2-7, is GAGVSQSPRYKVAKRGQDVALRCDPISGHVSLFWYQQALGQGPEFLTYFQNEAQLDKSGLPSDRFFAERPEGSVSTLKIQRTQQEDSAVYLCASSLSLGNYEQYFGPGTRLTVT.

This clonotype was recorded many times. CDR3 in DNA: TGCAGCGTCCGAGCGGGAGAACAGACCCAGTACTTC. Its protein product is CSVRAGEQTQYF. The V and J genes are TRBV29-1 and TRBJ2-5; 8 bases agree with TRBD2. Germline loops: CDR1 SQVTM, CDR2 ANQGSEA. V lost 6 bases, J lost 6 bases, and 6 bases stayed unmatched. CDR3 length equals 12 residues. The full variable domain, in which reference TRBV29-1 and TRBJ2-5 provide the parts outside the CDR3, is SAVISQKPSRDICQRGTSLTIQCQVDSQVTMMFWYRQQPGQSLTLIATANQGSEATYESGFVIDKFPISRPNLTFSTLTVSNMSPEDSSIYLCSVRAGEQTQYFGPGTRLLVL.

This clonotype appeared many times. The V and J genes are TRBV7-8 and TRBJ2-2, with 10 bases identical to TRBD2. The germline gives CDR1 SGHVS, CDR2 FQNEAQ. V was pared by 2 bases and J by 3 bases, with 3 bases of the junction left unmatched. The CDR3 covers 16 residues. CDR3 coding DNA: TGTGCCAGCAGCTTATTAGCGGGGGGATACACCGGGGAGCTGTTTTTT. It yields the protein CASSLLAGGYTGELFF. The complete variable domain, with remaining parts taken from reference TRBV7-8 and TRBJ2-2, reads GAGVSQSPRYKVAKRGQDVALRCDPISGHVSLFWYQQALGQGPEFLTYFQNEAQLDKSGLPSDRFFAERPEGSVSTLKIQRTQQEDSAVYLCASSLLAGGYTGELFFGEGSRLTVL.

This clonotype was recorded at least ten times. The rearrangement uses TRBV2 and TRBJ2-3; no clear D gene. CDR3 size: 15 residues. CDR1 and CDR2 from the germline V gene are SNHLY and FYNNEI. Trimming took 4 bases from V and 0 from J, leaving 11 bases between them. The CDR3 region has the DNA TGTGCCAGCAGTGTGGACGGCAAGAGCACAGATACGCAGTATTTT. It is translated as CASSVDGKSTDTQYF.

This clonotype showed up just a few times. Just one base apart from a much larger clone, this may be a read error. As the CDR3 is not closed by the conserved phenylalanine or tryptophan, this likely results from a read error. This chain uses TRBV9 with TRBJ2-5; a weak D match, TRBD1 (6 bases). The V gene lost 2 bases and the J gene lost 4 bases, with 15 bases spanning the gap. The CDR3 covers 15 residues. The germline CDR1 and CDR2 sequences are SGDLS and YYNGEE. The CDR3 here is CASSVQGGTGETQYS. The CDR3 region has the DNA TGTGCCAGCAGCGTTCAAGGGGGAACGGGAGAGACCCAGTACTCC.

This clonotype was found many times. V is TRBV3-1 and J is TRBJ1-6; D remains unclear. The length of the CDR3 is 15 residues. Germline V lookup: CDR1 LGHDT, CDR2 YNNKEL (reference sequence). Trimming cost V 4 bases and J 6 bases, with 13 bases left between them. The CDR3 is CASSPRQTLNSPLHF. CDR3 bases: TGTGCCAGCAGCCCGAGGCAGACACTTAATTCACCCCTCCACTTT.

The sample holds many counts of this clonotype. The rearrangement uses TRBV5-5 and TRBJ2-7; 10 bases line up with TRBD1. CDR3 length equals 14 residues. Germline V gene data show CDR1 as SGHKS and CDR2 as YYEKEE (reference sequence). With 2 bases clipped from V and 4 bases from J, the junction kept 3 bases outside the gene matches. CDR3 loop: CASSLGDRGYEQYF. The CDR3 DNA follows: TGTGCCAGCAGCTTAGGGGACAGGGGTTACGAGCAGTACTTC.

At least ten counts were recorded for this clonotype. The chain joins TRBV5-1 to TRBJ1-5, with a possible D match to TRBD1 (5 bases). The CDR3 runs to 15 residues. V was shortened by 1 base and J by 6 bases, with 14 bases between the two germline ends. CDR1 SGHRS and CDR2 YFSETQ come from the germline V gene. CDR3 residues: CASSLSSWGGQPQHF. The CDR3 region has the DNA TGCGCCAGCAGCTTGAGTAGCTGGGGGGGTCAGCCCCAGCATTTT.

This chain uses TRBV20-1 with TRBJ2-5; D might be TRBD2 (5 bases). This CDR3 region has 13 residues. Trimming removed 4 bases from V and 2 bases from J, with 11 bases in between. Germline lookup yields CDR1 DFQATT and CDR2 SNEGSKA (reference sequence). DNA for the CDR3: TGCAGTGCTATCAGAGGGTCACAAGAGACCCAGTACTTC. Translated, it gives CSAIRGSQETQYF.